This TCR beta chain stems from a study of control samples from healthy donors and cancer patients. TCRdb's copy holds only in-frame clones and misses some; the assay was immunoSEQ multiplex PCR. The table has about 86,000 clones, 90% to 95% seen once; the top ten hold around 1.4%. This clone was seen a few times. Germline CDR1 is SGHDT and CDR2 is YYEEEE. This CDR3 is built from 15 residues. The germline V and J ends were trimmed by 5 bases and 7 bases, with 16 bases remaining between them. The receptor was derived from a woman aged 30 to 39 in good health. This chain links TRBV5-6 with TRBJ1-6, with D uncertain. The sequencing input was blood. DNA for the CDR3: TGTGCCAGCAGGCGAGACGCGGGGAAGAATTCACCCCTCCACTTT. Translating it yields CASRRDAGKNSPLHF.